The 24 T cell receptor beta chains below were found in one sample sequenced in a study of T-cell reconstitution after alpha-beta-depleted transplantation in children. Preparation of the TCRbeta library was carried out with unique molecular identifiers. In TCRdb, the PCR reads were re-called with MiXCR into one record per CDR3 protein. The repertoire has about 640,000 distinct CDR3 sequences, around a sixth of them found once; the top ten carry about 1.1%. The sample here was PBMCs from the stem cell graft donor, taken from the stem cell graft. The receptor set was obtained from a human donor who donated a stem cell graft to a child with acute myeloid leukemia.

The chain carries TRBV13 and TRBJ2-7; 7 bases map to TRBD2. Trimming at V came to 4 bases and at J to 5 bases, leaving 8 bases not matched to a gene. This CDR3 is 14 amino acids long. Germline lookup yields CDR1 PRHDT and CDR2 FYEKMQ (reference sequence). The CDR3 here is CASSYRLAIHEQYV. The CDR3 DNA is TGTGCCAGCAGCTATCGACTAGCCATCCACGAGCAGTACGTC.

Regarding this clonotype: A read error may be the cause here, since a much bigger clone is one base away. The rearrangement joins TRBV20-1 to TRBJ1-2; D might be TRBD1 (5 bases). This CDR3 contains 11 residues. Trimming took off 8 bases at V and 4 bases at J, with 11 bases between the two ends. Germline V lookup: CDR1 DFQATT, CDR2 SNEGSKA (reference sequence). Here the CDR3 DNA reads TGCAGTAGTCGACAGAGCTATGGCTACACCTTC. Protein sequence: CSSRQSYGYTF.

The chain uses TRBV11-2 and TRBJ1-3; D ambiguous. Deletions cut 0 bases from V and 2 bases from J, with 11 bases between. CDR1 is SGHAT and CDR2 is FQNNGV in the germline V gene. The CDR3 runs 16 residues. The chain's CDR3 is CASSLDRAAAGNTIYF. The CDR3, as DNA: TGTGCCAGCAGCTTAGATCGGGCGGCAGCTGGAAACACCATATATTTT.

The rearrangement uses TRBV28 and TRBJ2-1; D gene ambiguous. The CDR3 length is 14 residues. V dropped 0 bases and J dropped 9 bases, with 12 bases sitting between them. The germline V gene has CDR1 MDHEN and CDR2 SYDVKM. The CDR3 DNA sequence: TGTGCCAGCAGTTTATGGCCGTCAAGGGTTGAGCAGTTCTTC. This sequence encodes CASSLWPSRVEQFF.

V is TRBV4-3 and J is TRBJ1-2, with D tentatively TRBD1 (6 bases). Deletions cut 1 base from V and 4 bases from J, with 16 bases between. The germline gives CDR1 LGHNA, CDR2 YSLEER. The CDR3 contains 16 residues. CDR3 nucleotides: TGCGCCAGCAGCCAAGTGAATCCCGGACAGAGCTATGGCTACACCTTC. Amino acid sequence: CASSQVNPGQSYGYTF.

At least ten counts were recorded for this clonotype. The V and J genes are TRBV29-1 and TRBJ2-5; TRBD2 aligns across 7 bases. The trim removed 4 bases at V and 4 bases at J, leaving 12 bases unmatched. This CDR3 is 15 amino acids long. CDR1 is SQVTM, CDR2 ANQGSEA, per germline. The CDR3 nucleotides read TGCAGCGTTGGTTGGCGGGGGAGCCTCTCAGAGACCCAGTACTTC. It encodes CSVGWRGSLSETQYF.

The chain recombines TRBV7-9 with TRBJ2-1; D call uncertain. Germline CDR1 SEHNR, CDR2 FQNEAQ (reference sequence). The length of the CDR3 is 14 residues. V lost 5 bases and J lost 3, with 11 bases in between. CDR3 DNA: TGTGCCAGCAGCGAAATCCGACTCTACAATGAGCAGTTCTTC. Translating it yields CASSEIRLYNEQFF.

Here the CDR3 reads CASSSNTPWPQHF. The CDR3 nucleotides read TGTGCCAGCAGTTCGAACACCCCGTGGCCCCAGCATTTT. V gene TRBV12-3 or TRBV12-4 combines with J gene TRBJ1-5; D gene ambiguous. Trimming shortened V by 4 bases and J by 9 bases, and 13 bases separated the two germline ends. CDR3 length: 13 amino acids.

The sample holds a few counts of this clonotype. This chain connects TRBV12-3 or TRBV12-4 to TRBJ2-2; 7 bases map to TRBD1. Trimming removed 7 bases from V and 13 bases from J; junction bases left unmatched: 24. This CDR3 comprises 17 residues. In DNA form, the CDR3 reads TGTGCCAGCACCCTACAGGGCTGGACAGGAGTTCACGAGGGGCTGTTTTTT. Amino acids: CASTLQGWTGVHEGLFF.

This chain uses TRBV7-2 with TRBJ1-1; no reliable D call. Germline CDR1 is SGHTA and CDR2 is FQGNSA. The CDR3 covers 13 residues. The V gene lost 8 bases and the J gene lost 4 bases, with 14 bases spanning the gap. This CDR3 is CASSARLFTEAFF. The CDR3 DNA sequence: TGTGCCAGCTCCGCGAGGTTGTTCACTGAAGCTTTCTTT.

This clonotype was detected many times. CDR3 coding DNA: TGTGCCAGCACTAGCGGTAGCACAGATACGCAGTATTTT. This sequence encodes CASTSGSTDTQYF. The chain couples TRBV12-3 or TRBV12-4 to TRBJ2-3; 7 positions agree with TRBD2. V lost 7 bases and J lost 0; bases outside the gene matches: 1. The CDR3 is 13 amino acids.

Points on this clonotype: Being one base from a much bigger clone, this may be a read error. The chain couples TRBV20-1 to TRBJ1-1; D is undetermined. Per germline, CDR1 DFQATT and CDR2 SNEGSKA (reference sequence). The CDR3 length is 14 residues. The CDR3 bases are TGCAGTGCTAGGATGGGGTCCCAGAACACTGAAGCTTTGTTT. Translation: CSARMGSQNTEALF.

This clonotype was seen only a few times. This chain links TRBV20-1 with TRBJ2-5, with TRBD2 matching over 7 bases. Germline V gene lookup returns CDR1 DFQATT and CDR2 SNEGSKA (reference sequence). The CDR3 totals 17 residues. V lost 0 bases and J lost 2; bases outside the gene matches: 12. The DNA for the CDR3 is TGCAGTGCTAGAGATGATACCAAGCTAGCGGTACAAGAGACCCAGTACTTC. Its translation is CSARDDTKLAVQETQYF.

Ten or more counts support this clonotype. The rearrangement uses TRBV7-2 and TRBJ1-2, with 11 bases identical to TRBD1. The CDR3 contains 14 residues. The trim removed 6 bases at V and 4 bases at J, leaving 4 bases unmatched. CDR1 and CDR2 from the germline V gene are SGHTA and FQGNSA. As DNA, the CDR3 is TGTGCCAGCAGTTGGACAGGGGGCCCCTATGGCTACACCTTC. It encodes CASSWTGGPYGYTF.

This clonotype showed up many times. The rearrangement uses TRBV10-3 and TRBJ1-5, with D unclear. The V and J ends lost 3 bases and 3 bases respectively, with 9 bases between them. The CDR3 runs to 14 residues. CDR1 and CDR2 from the germline V gene are ENHRY and SYGVKD. The CDR3 nucleotides read TGTGCCATCAGTGACCCACAGTCCAATCAGCCCCAGCATTTT. Amino acid sequence: CAISDPQSNQPQHF.

This clonotype was detected many times. V and J are TRBV29-1 and TRBJ1-2, with a weak D call TRBD1 (6 bases). Germline loops: CDR1 SQVTM, CDR2 ANQGSEA. This CDR3 contains 12 residues. V was clipped by 7 bases and J by 1 base, with 10 bases between them. The CDR3 region is CSAWTDNYGYTF. In nucleotides, the CDR3 is TGCAGCGCCTGGACAGATAACTATGGCTACACCTTC.

This clonotype was observed at least ten times. The V and J genes are TRBV6-2 or TRBV6-3 and TRBJ1-5; D gene ambiguous. In germline, CDR1 is MNHEY, CDR2 SVGEGT. V shed 6 bases and J shed 0 bases, with 9 bases lying between them. The length of the CDR3 is 14 residues. The CDR3, as DNA: TGTGCCAGCAGACTCTCGGGTAGCAATCAGCCCCAGCATTTT. It translates to CASRLSGSNQPQHF.

This clonotype has ten or more counts. This rearrangement joins TRBV20-1 to TRBJ2-7; 7 bases match TRBD1. This CDR3 is 15 amino acids long. The trim removed 3 bases at V and 4 bases at J, leaving 12 bases unmatched. CDR1 is DFQATT and CDR2 is SNEGSKA in the germline V gene (reference sequence). CDR3 in DNA: TGCAGTGCTAGGGCCCCGGGACAGCGACCTTACGAGCAGTACGTC. It codes for CSARAPGQRPYEQYV.

This clonotype showed up many times. The chain joins TRBV29-1 to TRBJ2-7; D is unclear. The CDR3 totals 14 residues. CDR1 is SQVTM and CDR2 is ANQGSEA in the germline V gene. V lost 0 bases to trimming and J lost 0 bases, with 9 bases between them. The CDR3 sequence is CSVEEDRTSYEQYF. The CDR3 DNA reads TGCAGCGTTGAAGAGGACCGAACCTCCTACGAGCAGTACTTC.

The V call is TRBV5-4, the J call TRBJ2-2; 9 bases are shared with TRBD1. The J segment lost 7 bases and the V segment lost 0 bases, leaving 7 bases of the junction unmatched. CDR1 is SGHNT, CDR2 YYREEE, per germline (reference sequence). The CDR3 is 16 residues long. This chain's CDR3 is CASSLAQGALNGELFF. The CDR3, as DNA: TGTGCCAGCAGCTTGGCACAGGGGGCATTAAACGGGGAGCTGTTTTTT.

V gene TRBV24-1 combines with J gene TRBJ2-5; 7 bases are a match to TRBD2. CDR1 KGHDR and CDR2 SFDVKD come from the germline V gene. CDR3 length equals 15 residues. With 10 bases clipped from V and 1 base from J, the junction kept 11 bases outside the gene matches. The CDR3 loop is CATSPGGTGQETQYF. The CDR3, as DNA: TGTGCCACGAGTCCCGGGGGGACGGGCCAAGAGACCCAGTACTTC.

This clonotype has only one observation. This may be a read error: a much more frequent sequence differs by one nucleotide. This chain uses TRBV6-6 with TRBJ2-7; D is undetermined. Trimming pared 4 bases from V and 4 bases from J, leaving 11 bases between. This CDR3 region has 13 residues. CDR1 MNHNY and CDR2 SVGAGI come from the germline V gene (reference sequence). CDR3 sequence: CASSSQVQYEQYF. DNA of the CDR3: TGTGCCAGCAGTTCCCAGGTCCAATACGAGCAGTACTTC.

This chain joins TRBV7-2 and TRBJ1-2; the match to TRBD1 covers 10 bases. The CDR3 is made up of 17 amino acids. The trim removed 3 bases at V and 4 bases at J, leaving 11 bases unmatched. Per the germline V gene, CDR1 is SGHTA and CDR2 is FQGNSA. CDR3: CASSFSRMTGGLYGYTF. DNA for the CDR3: TGTGCCAGCAGCTTCAGTAGAATGACAGGGGGCCTCTATGGCTACACCTTC.

This clonotype was counted a few times. CDR3 loop: CASSTPPGGWNEQFF. The CDR3 bases are TGTGCCAGCAGCACTCCCCCAGGGGGGTGGAATGAGCAGTTCTTC. The J gene is TRBJ2-1, the V gene TRBV12-3 or TRBV12-4, with D possibly being TRBD1 (7 bases). This CDR3 contains 15 residues. Trimming took off 6 bases at V and 7 bases at J, with 19 bases between the two ends.